The rows below give T cell receptor beta chains drawn from one sample of a study of T cell changes during pregnancy in multiple sclerosis. Only in-frame clones appear in the TCRdb table, and some are missing; sequencing was by immunoSEQ multiplex PCR. The data contain tens of thousands of clones, roughly 92% of them seen just once; the ten biggest clones take up approximately 0.9%. This specimen consisted of CD4+ T cells from peripheral blood mononuclear cells, obtained in the second trimester of pregnancy. The receptors shown here come from a female donor in good health, enrolled as a control in a pregnancy study. Both conserved end residues are part of each CDR3. The D gene is left open where the match is weak. The size entry is marked missing in some rows and otherwise reads once, few, many or a size class.

clone size	D gene	V gene	J gene	CDR3 DNA	CDR3 protein
-	TRBD2	TRBV7-2	TRBJ2-3	TGTGCCAGCAGACTGAGCGGGGGCCGACTCACAGATACGCAGTATTTT	CASRLSGGRLTDTQYF
-	TRBD1	TRBV29-1	TRBJ1-2	TGCAGCGTTGAAACAGGGGGTATCTATGGCTACACCTTC	CSVETGGIYGYTF
-	-	TRBV15	TRBJ1-1	TGTGCCACCAGGACTGACACTGAAGCTTTCTTT	CATRTDTEAFF
-	-	TRBV5-1	TRBJ1-4	TGCGCCAGCAGCTTGGCCGGGGGAGCTAATGAAAAACTGTTTTTT	CASSLAGGANEKLFF
-	TRBD1	TRBV9	TRBJ1-3	TGTGCCAGCAGCTTGGGACAGTCAATCTCTGGAAACACCATATATTTT	CASSLGQSISGNTIYF
-	-	TRBV30	TRBJ1-4	TGTGCCTGGAGTGTGAATAACCTTCGGAATGAAAAACTGTTTTTT	CAWSVNNLRNEKLFF
-	-	TRBV27	TRBJ1-6	TGTGCCAGCAGTCGTGCCAGTTCACCCCTCCACTTT	CASSRASSPLHF
-	-	TRBV5-6	TRBJ2-7	TGTGCCAGCAGCTTGGCTTACTTC	CASSLAYF
-	TRBD2	TRBV5-4	TRBJ2-7	TGTGCCAGCAGCTCGGGGACGGATAGACTAGCGGCCTCCCTAGGTCAGTACTTC	CASSSGTDRLAASLGQYF
-	TRBD2	TRBV7-2	TRBJ2-4	TGTGCCAGCAGCTTAAGCGGGGCCCTAGCCAAAAACATTCAGTACTTC	CASSLSGALAKNIQYF
-	-	TRBV4-1	TRBJ1-2	TGCGCCAGCAGCCAAGATTGGACAAGGTATGGCTACACCTTC	CASSQDWTRYGYTF
-	-	TRBV30	TRBJ1-2	TGTGCCTGGAGTGTAGGGGGGGGCGCTCGTGACTATGGCTACACCTTC	CAWSVGGGARDYGYTF
-	TRBD1	TRBV18	TRBJ1-5	TGTGCCAGCTCAAAGACAGGGGATCAGCCCCAGCATTTT	CASSKTGDQPQHF
-	-	TRBV4-1	TRBJ1-2	TGCGCCAGCAGCCACGACAGGTCGGTGGGCTACACCTTC	CASSHDRSVGYTF
-	-	TRBV28	TRBJ2-7	TGTGCCAGCAGTTTACTAGGGGACTCCTACGAGCAGTACTTC	CASSLLGDSYEQYF
-	TRBD1	TRBV5-1	TRBJ2-3	TGCGCCAGCAGCCAAGACAGGGTCGGCACAGATACGCAGTATTTT	CASSQDRVGTDTQYF
-	-	TRBV28	TRBJ1-4	TGTGCCAGCAGGACGGAGTCGCAACTGTTTTTT	CASRTESQLFF
once	TRBD2	TRBV11-2	TRBJ2-5	TGTGCCAGCAGCTTAGGCGGAATCGCGGGGGGAGAGACCCAGTACTTC	CASSLGGIAGGETQYF
-	TRBD1	TRBV25-1	TRBJ2-5	TGTGCCAGCAGTCCGGTGGCAGGGGGCACAGGCCAAGAGACCCAGTACTTC	CASSPVAGGTGQETQYF
-	-	TRBV7-9	TRBJ2-5	TGTGCCAGCAGCCCGCGGGCGGCCCAAGAGACCCAGTACTTC	CASSPRAAQETQYF
-	-	TRBV7-9	TRBJ2-7	TGTGCCAGCAGCTTATTCGAGCGGGACAACTACGAGCAGTACTTC	CASSLFERDNYEQYF
-	-	TRBV4-1	TRBJ2-1	TGCGCCAGCAGCCGGGATGGAGGTGGCCAATATCGTGAGCAGTTCTTC	CASSRDGGGQYREQFF
-	TRBD1	TRBV10-3	TRBJ2-7	TGTGCCATCAGTGAGGGACAGGGGACTGGAACTGGAACCTACGAGCAGTACTTC	CAISEGQGTGTGTYEQYF
-	TRBD2	TRBV10-1	TRBJ2-5	TGCGCCAGCAGTGAGTCGCGAGGAGGACTAGCGGCAGAGACCCAGTACTTC	CASSESRGGLAAETQYF
once	-	TRBV28	TRBJ2-6	TGTGCCAGCAGTTTATCCTATATCCGCTCTGGGGCCAACGTCCTGACTTTC	CASSLSYIRSGANVLTF
-	-	TRBV7-8	TRBJ1-2	TGTGCCAGCAGCTCCCCACCGGACTTCTATGGCTACACCTTC	CASSSPPDFYGYTF